These T cell receptor beta chains were read from a single sample in a study of blood T cell repertoires in COVID-19. Data came from immunoSEQ multiplex PCR; TCRdb stores just in-frame clones and leaves some out. The table includes about 76,000 clones, more than 75% detected once. Sequenced: peripheral blood. These receptors all stem from an elderly woman with active or convalescent COVID-19. Both conserved end residues are part of each CDR3. Fields, in order: V gene, clone size, J gene, D gene, CDR3 DNA, CDR3 protein. A D gene is named only where the DNA matches it firmly. Size tells how often a clone was seen (once, few, many) or the class of an expanded clone, and some rows leave it out.

TRBV11-2,NA,TRBJ2-5,TRBD2,TGTGCCAGCAGAAGTAATAGCGGGGGGGTTCAAGAGACCCAGTACTTC,CASRSNSGGVQETQYF
TRBV9,NA,TRBJ2-7,TRBD2,TGTGCCAGCAGCGTAGCAAGCGGGGGGGCCTACGAGCAGTACTTC,CASSVASGGAYEQYF
TRBV6-5,few,TRBJ2-1,NA,TGTGCCAGCACTAGGACTGGCTACAATGAGCAGTTCTTC,CASTRTGYNEQFF
TRBV7-7,NA,TRBJ1-1,NA,TGTGCCAGCAGCCAAACTAGGTCCGCATCTGAAGCTTTCTTT,CASSQTRSASEAFF
TRBV7-9,NA,TRBJ1-2,NA,TGTGCCAGCAGCTTAGTTCGGCAGGGCGGCAACTATGGCTACACCTTC,CASSLVRQGGNYGYTF
TRBV10-3,NA,TRBJ2-7,TRBD1,TGTGCCATCAGTGAGTCGCTGGGACAGGGAAGACCCTACGAGCAGTACTTC,CAISESLGQGRPYEQYF
TRBV12-3/TRBV12-4,NA,TRBJ1-2,NA,TGTGCCAGCAGTTTCGGGGATGGTTATGGCTACACCTTC,CASSFGDGYGYTF
TRBV30,NA,TRBJ1-2,TRBD1,TGTGCCTGGAGTGTAGAGGGGGCACAGGGGGCTGGGTATGGCTACACCTTC,CAWSVEGAQGAGYGYTF
TRBV19,NA,TRBJ1-1,TRBD1,TGTGCCAGTAGTATCCAGGGGGGCACTGAAGCTTTCTTT,CASSIQGGTEAFF
TRBV19,NA,TRBJ1-6,TRBD1,TGTGCCAGTAGTATATCGGGACAGAGTAATTCACCCCTCCACTTT,CASSISGQSNSPLHF
TRBV7-8,NA,TRBJ2-7,NA,TGTGCCAGCAGCTTAATCGTTACCGGGGACGAGCAGTACTTC,CASSLIVTGDEQYF
TRBV7-2,NA,TRBJ2-1,TRBD2,TGTGCCAGCAGCTTAGGACTAACTAGCGGCGATGAGCAGTTCTTC,CASSLGLTSGDEQFF
TRBV7-2,NA,TRBJ1-1,TRBD1,TGTGCCAGCAGCTTAGCGCGGACAGGCGGGTGGGATAGCACTGAAGCTTTCTTT,CASSLARTGGWDSTEAFF
TRBV2,NA,TRBJ1-6,NA,TGTGCCAGCAGTGGCAGGGTTAATTCACCCCTCCACTTT,CASSGRVNSPLHF
TRBV5-1,NA,TRBJ1-5,TRBD1,TGCGCCAGCAGCTTGGAGGGGGCGAGGAATCAGCCCCAGCATTTT,CASSLEGARNQPQHF
TRBV6-5,NA,TRBJ1-1,TRBD1,TGTGCCAGCAGTTACGAAGGGGGCCGGAACACTGAAGCTTTCTTT,CASSYEGGRNTEAFF
TRBV7-2,once,TRBJ2-2,TRBD2,TGTGCCAGCAGGCCGGGGGGTTTGTCCGGGGAGCTGTTTTTT,CASRPGGLSGELFF
TRBV6-5,NA,TRBJ1-2,NA,TGTGCCAGCAGGACCCGGAGAAGGATCAGGGATGGCTACACCTTC,CASRTRRRIRDGYTF
TRBV27,NA,TRBJ1-5,TRBD1,TGTGCCAGCAGTTTAGTCTCCGGGACAGGGTTACAGCCCCAGCATTTT,CASSLVSGTGLQPQHF
TRBV5-6,NA,TRBJ1-6,NA,TGTGCCAGCAGCTTGCGGGGGGCACCCAATTCACCCCTCCACTTT,CASSLRGAPNSPLHF
TRBV27,NA,TRBJ1-5,NA,TGTGCCAGCAGGTCCTTGACCAGGGAGGGAGGACAGCCCCAGCATTTT,CASRSLTREGGQPQHF
TRBV19,NA,TRBJ2-5,NA,TGTGCCAGTAGGGGGGCGGGTATTGGAGAGACCCAGTACTTC,CASRGAGIGETQYF
TRBV29-1,NA,TRBJ1-1,NA,TGCAGCTGTACGGGGGGGAGGTTGACTGAAGCTTTCTTT,CSCTGGRLTEAFF
TRBV11-2,NA,TRBJ2-4,NA,TGTGCCAGCAGCTCGAGAATTGCCAAAAACATTCAGTACTTC,CASSSRIAKNIQYF
TRBV19,NA,TRBJ1-6,NA,TGTGCCAGTAGTGCCGACGGGGATTCACCCCTCCACTTT,CASSADGDSPLHF
TRBV6-5,NA,TRBJ2-1,TRBD1,TGTGCCAGCAGCCACGTTACAGGGGGCAATGAGCAGTTCTTC,CASSHVTGGNEQFF
TRBV6-5,few,TRBJ2-3,NA,TGTGCCAGCGTTGTACAGGGATATCGCACAGATACGCAGTATTTT,CASVVQGYRTDTQYF
TRBV6-2/TRBV6-3,NA,TRBJ2-5,NA,TGTGCCAGCAGCGATTTCGGGGGGCCAGCATCAGAGACCCAGTACTTC,CASSDFGGPASETQYF
TRBV12-3/TRBV12-4,NA,TRBJ1-4,NA,TGTGCCAGCACCCCAGGTCCAGAAAAACTGTTTTTT,CASTPGPEKLFF
TRBV10-3,NA,TRBJ2-5,NA,TGTGCCATCAGTGAGGGTCACTCGCGGGGACAAGAGACCCAGTACTTC,CAISEGHSRGQETQYF
TRBV10-3,NA,TRBJ1-4,TRBD1,TGTGCCACGGGACAGCTTAATGAAAAACTGTTTTTT,CATGQLNEKLFF
TRBV9,NA,TRBJ1-3,TRBD1,TGTGCCAGCAGCGTAGGAACAGGGGAGGCTGGAAACACCATATATTTT,CASSVGTGEAGNTIYF
TRBV28,NA,TRBJ2-5,NA,TGTGCCAGCAGTAGCCTGCGGGGCACGGGATCAGAGACCCAGTACTTC,CASSSLRGTGSETQYF
TRBV4-2,NA,TRBJ2-1,TRBD2,TGTGCCAGCAGCCCCCTAAGCGGGGGGAACAATGAGCAGTTCTTC,CASSPLSGGNNEQFF
TRBV2,NA,TRBJ1-5,NA,TGTGCCAGCACCCGGGAGAGGACCTCGGGCCAGCATTTT,CASTRERTSGQHF
TRBV5-1,NA,TRBJ1-5,NA,TGCGCCAGCAGCTTCTCCACGGATCAGCCCCAGCATTTT,CASSFSTDQPQHF